This T cell receptor beta chain was captured by sequencing in a study of T cell repertoires in cytomegalovirus infection. A word on this clonotype: The antigen is not known.

MiXCR, run by TCRdb on the reads, gives a single entry per CDR3 protein. The sample comprises approximately 990,000 distinct CDR3 sequences, about a third of which are singletons, and 10% to 15% rests with the top ten. This CDR3 spans 17 amino acids. Germline V lookup: CDR1 MNHEY, CDR2 SVGEGT. Trimming took off 6 bases at V and 3 bases at J, with 21 bases between the two ends. The origin of this receptor is a human donor in good health (CMV status not recorded). Some clones in this sample may be carry-over from other donors' samples. V gene TRBV6-2 or TRBV6-3 combines with J gene TRBJ1-5, with no clear D. The starting material was cultured CD8+ T cells from PBMCs, obtained from culture after CMV antigen stimulation. CDR3 sequence (DNA): TGTGCCAGCAGCTATCCTCAGGAGGAAGGGTTCAATCAGCCCCAGCATTTT. It specifies CASSYPQEEGFNQPQHF.